A selection of T cell receptor beta chains follows, all from one sample in a study of T cells in Graves' hyperthyroidism and ophthalmopathy. TCRdb passed the multiplex PCR reads through MiXCR, listing each CDR3 protein once. The sample records fewer than 450,000 distinct CDR3 sequences, roughly an eighth being singletons. Specimen: blood. All receptors come from a man aged 50 or older with Graves' ophthalmopathy. CDR3s leave out the opening cysteine and the closing phenylalanine or tryptophan. D genes are given only for firm matches.

v_gene	d_gene	len	j_gene	CDR3aa
TRBV27	NA	11	TRBJ2-3	ASHGGSTDTQY
TRBV10-3	NA	10	TRBJ2-3	AISESRDTQY
TRBV28	NA	14	TRBJ2-2	ASSLFLRVPGGELF
TRBV11-3	TRBD1	17	TRBJ1-5	ASSPGTTRGQGAGQPQH
TRBV10-3	NA	11	TRBJ2-5	ATGWTDLETQY
TRBV24-1	TRBD1	13	TRBJ1-5	ATSDPDRGGQPQH
TRBV19	NA	11	TRBJ2-1	ASSNRDYNEQF
TRBV28	TRBD1	13	TRBJ2-7	ASSTTGTGAREQY
TRBV29-1	TRBD1	12	TRBJ2-3	SEDRTGDSDTQY
TRBV4-1	NA	15	TRBJ2-5	ASSRRLAGKYQETQY
TRBV28	NA	13	TRBJ2-5	ASTWGTAAQETQY
TRBV5-1	TRBD1	11	TRBJ2-7	ASSLTGGREQY
TRBV29-1	TRBD1	13	TRBJ1-5	SVAFRTGGNQPQH
TRBV5-4	NA	12	TRBJ1-6	ASSSGLDNSPLH
TRBV5-5	NA	14	TRBJ1-4	ASSFGVSRPNEKLF
TRBV12-3/TRBV12-4	TRBD1	12	TRBJ1-3	ASSETGGGNTIY
TRBV5-1	NA	13	TRBJ2-7	ASSLAENRRYEQY
TRBV7-3	NA	12	TRBJ2-5	ASSLRSGQETQY
TRBV11-2	TRBD2	16	TRBJ2-7	ASTTGGTSGRYGYEQY
TRBV27	NA	12	TRBJ2-7	ASSLSWTDYEQY
TRBV5-1	NA	10	TRBJ1-2	ASSLDDYGYT
TRBV18	NA	12	TRBJ1-1	ASSPRDVYTEAF
TRBV7-3	TRBD2	12	TRBJ2-1	ASSLRASGNEQF
TRBV6-2/TRBV6-3	NA	12	TRBJ2-7	ASRYRDTSYEQY
TRBV28	TRBD1	13	TRBJ2-3	ASRRTGGSTDTQY
TRBV7-3	NA	10	TRBJ2-6	ASSSGEGVLT
TRBV4-2	NA	12	TRBJ2-5	ASGEGLRAGTQY
TRBV4-1	NA	14	TRBJ1-3	ASSQGSAQTGNTIY
TRBV7-9	NA	16	TRBJ2-6	ASSIRTGDAGGANVLT
TRBV19	NA	13	TRBJ1-1	ASSIRGDLTPEAF
TRBV27	TRBD2	17	TRBJ2-2	ASSLRVFPGLAVAGELF
TRBV12-3/TRBV12-4	NA	10	TRBJ2-3	ASSLSGDTQY
TRBV29-1	TRBD2	13	TRBJ2-3	SAGTSGTYWDTQY
TRBV20-1	TRBD2	13	TRBJ2-2	SARASGVNTRELF
TRBV19	NA	11	TRBJ1-2	ASSIKTDYGYT
TRBV7-2	NA	16	TRBJ2-3	ASSFNPIAVMSTDTQY
TRBV7-8	TRBD1	13	TRBJ2-7	ASSYQGAGSYEQY
TRBV29-1	NA	13	TRBJ1-5	SVEDGIDSNQPQH
TRBV11-1	TRBD1	13	TRBJ2-1	ASSWGQGSYNEQF
TRBV27	NA	11	TRBJ1-2	ASSLQGWDGYT
TRBV28	NA	11	TRBJ2-7	ASSPLRGAEQY
TRBV6-1	NA	13	TRBJ2-2	ASKTGPKNTGELF
TRBV10-3	NA	13	TRBJ2-3	AISETRSVTDTQY
TRBV6-1	NA	11	TRBJ2-2	ASPAPNTGELF
TRBV6-1	TRBD1	14	TRBJ2-2	ASSRLSTGDTGELF
TRBV2	TRBD2	14	TRBJ2-2	ASSVNGRENTGELF
TRBV7-9	NA	11	TRBJ2-7	ATETDNTYEQY
TRBV18	NA	13	TRBJ1-2	ASARGQGSSYGYT
TRBV7-9	NA	11	TRBJ1-1	ASSPQVSGEAF
TRBV11-3	TRBD2	15	TRBJ2-3	ASSKPRLAQVTDTQY
TRBV11-3	NA	12	TRBJ2-1	ASSLEDYYNEQF
TRBV12-3/TRBV12-4	NA	10	TRBJ2-7	ASSLEGTQQY
TRBV2	NA	11	TRBJ2-3	ASWNGATDAQY
TRBV11-1	NA	11	TRBJ2-3	ASSPGTDNTQY
TRBV2	TRBD2	13	TRBJ2-1	ASRALAGVGNEQF